Listed below are T cell receptor beta chains from one sample, sequenced in a study of blood T cells in healthy people across ages. TCRdb analysed the 5' RACE reads with MiXCR anew, one entry per CDR3 protein. The sample contains 800,000 to 1,300,000 distinct CDR3 sequences, approximately 25% of which appear only once. These data also formed part of another study, on T cells of mothers and their children.

The sequenced sample was blood. Source of these receptors: a girl aged 2 to 9 in good health. The conserved cysteine and the conserved F or W are not part of the CDR3 here. Each record gives: J gene, V gene, CDR3 protein.

J gene: TRBJ2-5; V gene: TRBV7-7; CDR3 protein: ASSSTQGAQY
J gene: TRBJ2-5; V gene: TRBV5-1; CDR3 protein: ASSWRGAEETQY
J gene: TRBJ2-5; V gene: TRBV29-1; CDR3 protein: SVYSGGQQTQY
J gene: TRBJ2-5; V gene: TRBV12-3/TRBV12-4; CDR3 protein: ASRGLLETQY
J gene: TRBJ2-2; V gene: TRBV28; CDR3 protein: ASSFPGQGAGELF
J gene: TRBJ2-7; V gene: TRBV7-3; CDR3 protein: ASSSIGGFDEQY
J gene: TRBJ2-7; V gene: TRBV7-9; CDR3 protein: ASSLYGANEQY
J gene: .; V gene: TRBV24-1; CDR3 protein: ATSDPTGHGETQY
J gene: TRBJ1-4; V gene: TRBV7-9; CDR3 protein: ASSLGTVLF
J gene: TRBJ2-5; V gene: TRBV20-1; CDR3 protein: SVYRETQY
J gene: TRBJ2-1; V gene: TRBV20-1; CDR3 protein: SARDRDWNHNEQF
J gene: TRBJ2-4; V gene: TRBV14; CDR3 protein: ASSQTGGRAKNIQY
J gene: TRBJ2-7; V gene: TRBV5-1; CDR3 protein: ASKAGPYEQY
J gene: TRBJ1-4; V gene: TRBV25-1; CDR3 protein: ASSDGLATNEKLF
J gene: TRBJ2-5; V gene: TRBV28; CDR3 protein: ASSVHGRQETQY
J gene: TRBJ1-2; V gene: TRBV7-3; CDR3 protein: ASSLVAGGNSNYGYT
J gene: TRBJ1-1; V gene: TRBV29-1; CDR3 protein: SVVGRYRLNTEAF
J gene: TRBJ1-1; V gene: TRBV29-1; CDR3 protein: SVFLRGTEAF
J gene: TRBJ2-5; V gene: TRBV7-2; CDR3 protein: ASSSGRVEETQY
J gene: TRBJ2-3; V gene: TRBV4-3; CDR3 protein: ASSPDSLNADTQY
J gene: TRBJ2-1; V gene: TRBV12-5; CDR3 protein: ASGLADLINEQF
J gene: TRBJ1-3; V gene: TRBV29-1; CDR3 protein: SAGSENTIY
J gene: TRBJ2-4; V gene: TRBV28; CDR3 protein: ASSPRGRGLAKNIQY
J gene: TRBJ2-7; V gene: TRBV28; CDR3 protein: ASSSSGGGEQY
J gene: TRBJ2-7; V gene: TRBV7-9; CDR3 protein: ASSFPLGPDLY
J gene: TRBJ2-1; V gene: TRBV7-2; CDR3 protein: ASSLADAGIYEQF
J gene: TRBJ2-5; V gene: TRBV6-1; CDR3 protein: ASSPTSGGLETQY
J gene: .; V gene: TRBV4-1; CDR3 protein: ASSQEGLGRDEQY
J gene: TRBJ2-4; V gene: TRBV24-1; CDR3 protein: ATSDRWTGLQY
J gene: TRBJ2-1; V gene: TRBV24-1; CDR3 protein: ATSDPSRDWSEQF
J gene: TRBJ1-1; V gene: TRBV6-2/TRBV6-3; CDR3 protein: ASSYYSRTEAF